One T cell receptor (beta chain) is described in this entry. This clone was counted only a few times. Its antigen has not been determined. Qualities for individual bases were not recorded, and no much larger clone is one base off. The library was prepared using the immunoSEQ multiplex PCR assay. For TCR sequencing, RNA was extracted from every sample and reverse transcribed into cDNA to serve as template. First-strand cDNA was synthesized using SuperScript III with a 2:1 mix of oligo-dT and random hexamers. A synthetic immune receptor repertoire was used to gauge amplification bias, and whatever bias remained was removed computationally. From the authors' description of their analysis: Raw reads were preprocessed for error removal, and CDR3 was defined according to IMGT conventions as running from the conserved cysteine to phenylalanine. Clonality was calculated as 1 minus Shannon entropy normalized by log2 of the number of productive unique TCRs. CD4 or CD8 identity of scalp clones was inferred by cross-referencing scalp TCRbeta sequences with sorted blood CD4 and CD8 repertoires. TCRdb obtained this table from immuneACCESS and retained in-frame rearrangements with V and J assigned. These tables miss some clones; where compared with another copy, unresolved V genes account for less than half of the shortfall, and the remainder is unexplained. D and trimming come from the DNA, and the V and J calls and clone size come from that table. Across this sample there are 12,000 or so clones, with 60% seen only once. The top ten clonotypes cover 20% to 25% of the sample.

The germline V gene encodes CDR1 MNHEY and CDR2 SMNVEV (reference sequence). Cut back by 5 bases and 1 base, the V and J ends lie 15 bases apart. Including cysteine and phenylalanine, the CDR3 has 16 amino acids. Of all the DNA, just the CDR3 is kept, 48 bases in frame from base 1. From alopecia areata patients, peripheral blood was collected along with lesional scalp punch biopsies. Human scalp biopsies were immediately fixed in PAXgene tissue containers. This record belongs to a study of CD8+ T cells in alopecia areata (dated by TCRdb to the late 2010s). Context from the whole study: The treated patients, all with moderate-to-severe alopecia areata, were enrolled in an open-label pilot trial of oral tofacitinib given at 5 to 10 mg twice daily. Tofacitinib was given for 6 to 18 months, followed by 6 months of follow-up off drug to assess delayed response and recurrence. To study T cell clonal expansion in alopecia areata, the researchers applied high-throughput TCRbeta sequencing to both the C3H/HeJ mouse model and human patients. In humans, TCRbeta sequencing was performed on scalp tissue and on sorted CD4+ and CD8+ peripheral blood T cells from healthy controls and from patients with patchy or totalis/universalis alopecia areata. Tofacitinib-treated patients had biopsies at baseline and at 4 and 24 weeks of treatment, with a later scalp biopsy in several patients. Clonality in the scalp was compared among normal scalp (n=4), patchy alopecia areata scalp (n=8), and alopecia totalis/universalis scalp (n=8). RNA was obtained with the PAXgene miRNA kit for fixed scalp, the miRNeasy kit for PBMCs, and the RNeasy kit for mouse skin. TCRbeta CDR3 regions were amplified by immunoSEQ multiplex PCR with 35 Vbeta forward and 13 Jbeta reverse primers. Study-wide findings and limitations: Unlike mouse skin, which is dominated by gammadelta T cells, normal human skin has resident alphabeta T cells that are also sequenced, and this complicates analysis of the scalp TCR repertoire. Shared TCR sequences between patients were less evident than in mice, which may be partly attributable to HLA diversity in the patient population. Compared with normal scalp, lesional scalp had higher clonality and more expanded CD8+ clones, particularly in alopecia totalis/universalis, a pattern that suggests antigenic drive.

The receptor comes from a human donor with alopecia areata. The sequence joins TRBV27 to TRBJ1-5; TRBD1 is perhaps the D gene, given 6 matching bases. The sequenced material came from skin. CDR3 protein: CASSPSTGWSNQPQHF. The nucleotide sequence reads as follows: TGTGCCAGCAGTCCCTCGACAGGCTGGAGCAATCAGCCCCAGCATTTT.